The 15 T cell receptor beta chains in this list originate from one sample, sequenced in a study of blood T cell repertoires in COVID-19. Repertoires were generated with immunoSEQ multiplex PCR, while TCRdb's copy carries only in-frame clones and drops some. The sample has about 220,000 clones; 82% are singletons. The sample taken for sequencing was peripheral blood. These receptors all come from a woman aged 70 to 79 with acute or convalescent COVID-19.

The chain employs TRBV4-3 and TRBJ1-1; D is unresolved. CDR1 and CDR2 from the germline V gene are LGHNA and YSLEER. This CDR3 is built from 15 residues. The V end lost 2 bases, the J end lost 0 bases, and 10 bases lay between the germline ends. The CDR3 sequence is CASSQRSQMNTEAFF. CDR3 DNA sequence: TGCGCCAGCAGCCAAAGATCGCAGATGAACACTGAAGCTTTCTTT.

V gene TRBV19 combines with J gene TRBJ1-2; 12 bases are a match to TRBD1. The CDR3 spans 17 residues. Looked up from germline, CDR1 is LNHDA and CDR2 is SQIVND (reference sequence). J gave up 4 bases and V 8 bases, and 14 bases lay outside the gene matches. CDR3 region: CASLAVVPGQGAYGYTF. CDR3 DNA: TGTGCCAGTCTCGCTGTTGTACCGGGACAGGGGGCCTATGGCTACACCTTC.

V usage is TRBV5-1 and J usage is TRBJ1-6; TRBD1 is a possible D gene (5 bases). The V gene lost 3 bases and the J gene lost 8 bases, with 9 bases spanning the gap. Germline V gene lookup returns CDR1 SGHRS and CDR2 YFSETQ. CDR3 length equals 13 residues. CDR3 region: CASSSDSYSPLHF. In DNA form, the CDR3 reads TGCGCCAGCAGCTCAGACAGCTATTCACCCCTCCACTTT.

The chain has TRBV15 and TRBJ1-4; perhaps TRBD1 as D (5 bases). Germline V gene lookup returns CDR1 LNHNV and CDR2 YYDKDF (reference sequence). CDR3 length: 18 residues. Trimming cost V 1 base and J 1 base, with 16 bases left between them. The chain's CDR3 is CATSRVMGRVITNEKLFF. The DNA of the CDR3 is TGTGCCACCAGCAGAGTCATGGGCAGGGTCATAACTAATGAAAAACTGTTTTTT.

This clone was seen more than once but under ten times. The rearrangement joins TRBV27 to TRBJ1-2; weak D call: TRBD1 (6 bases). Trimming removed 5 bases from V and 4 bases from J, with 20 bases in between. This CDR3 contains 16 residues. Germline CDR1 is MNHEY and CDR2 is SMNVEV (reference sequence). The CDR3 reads CASSRARGGPSYGYTF. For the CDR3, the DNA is TGTGCCAGCAGTCGAGCCCGGGGGGGGCCTTCCTATGGCTACACCTTC.

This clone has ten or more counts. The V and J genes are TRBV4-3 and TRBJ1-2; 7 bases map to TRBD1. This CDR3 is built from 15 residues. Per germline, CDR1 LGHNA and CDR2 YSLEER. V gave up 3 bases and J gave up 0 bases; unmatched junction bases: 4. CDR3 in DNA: TGCGCCAGCAGCCAGGGGACAGCCGCTAACTATGGCTACACCTTC. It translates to CASSQGTAANYGYTF.

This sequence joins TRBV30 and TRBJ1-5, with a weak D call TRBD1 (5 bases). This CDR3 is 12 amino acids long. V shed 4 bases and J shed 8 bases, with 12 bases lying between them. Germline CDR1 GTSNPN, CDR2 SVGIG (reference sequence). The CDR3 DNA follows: TGTGCCTGGACCGGGGGGGACGAGCCCCAGCATTTT. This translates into CAWTGGDEPQHF. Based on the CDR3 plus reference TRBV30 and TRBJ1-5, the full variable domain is SQTIHQWPATLVQPVGSPLSLECTVEGTSNPNLYWYRQAAGRGLQLLFYSVGIGQISSEVPQNLSASRPQDRQFILSSKKLLLSDSGFYLCAWTGGDEPQHFGDGTRLSIL.

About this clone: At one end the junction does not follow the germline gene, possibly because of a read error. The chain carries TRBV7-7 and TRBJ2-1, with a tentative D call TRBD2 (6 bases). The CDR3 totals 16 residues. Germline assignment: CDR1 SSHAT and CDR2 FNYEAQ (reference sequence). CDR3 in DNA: TGTGCTAGCAGCCCATGGGGAGAGGGCGCGGGGAATGAGCAGTTCTTC. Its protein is CASSPWGEGAGNEQFF.

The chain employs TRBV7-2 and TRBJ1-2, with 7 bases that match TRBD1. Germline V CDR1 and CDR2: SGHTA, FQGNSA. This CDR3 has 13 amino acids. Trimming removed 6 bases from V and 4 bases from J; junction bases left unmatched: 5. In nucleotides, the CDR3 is TGTGCCAGCAGGAGGAACAGGGGCTATGGCTACACCTTC. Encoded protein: CASRRNRGYGYTF.

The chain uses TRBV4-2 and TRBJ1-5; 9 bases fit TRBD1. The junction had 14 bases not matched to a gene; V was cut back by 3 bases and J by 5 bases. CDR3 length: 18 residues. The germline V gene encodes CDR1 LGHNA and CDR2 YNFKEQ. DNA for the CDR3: TGTGCCAGCAGCCAGAGGGACAGGGCGAACCGAGACGATCAGCCCCAGCATTTT. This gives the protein CASSQRDRANRDDQPQHF.

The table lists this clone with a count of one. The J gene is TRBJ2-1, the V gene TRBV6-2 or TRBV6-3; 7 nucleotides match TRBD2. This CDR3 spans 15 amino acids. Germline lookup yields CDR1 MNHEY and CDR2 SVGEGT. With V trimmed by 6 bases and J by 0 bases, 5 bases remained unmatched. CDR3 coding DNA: TGTGCCAGCAGCGCTAGCGGATTCTCCTACAATGAGCAGTTCTTC. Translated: CASSASGFSYNEQFF.

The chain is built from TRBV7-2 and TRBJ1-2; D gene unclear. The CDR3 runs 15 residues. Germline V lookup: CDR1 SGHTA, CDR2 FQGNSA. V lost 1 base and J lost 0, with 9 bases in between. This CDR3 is CASSLEVSANYGYTF. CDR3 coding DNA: TGTGCCAGCAGCTTAGAGGTCAGCGCTAACTATGGCTACACCTTC.

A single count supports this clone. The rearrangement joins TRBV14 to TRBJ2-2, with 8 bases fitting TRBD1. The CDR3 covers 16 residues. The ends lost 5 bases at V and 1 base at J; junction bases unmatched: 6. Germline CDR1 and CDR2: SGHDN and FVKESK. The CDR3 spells CASSARTGRNTGELFF. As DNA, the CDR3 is TGTGCCAGCAGCGCCCGGACAGGGAGGAACACCGGGGAGCTGTTTTTT.

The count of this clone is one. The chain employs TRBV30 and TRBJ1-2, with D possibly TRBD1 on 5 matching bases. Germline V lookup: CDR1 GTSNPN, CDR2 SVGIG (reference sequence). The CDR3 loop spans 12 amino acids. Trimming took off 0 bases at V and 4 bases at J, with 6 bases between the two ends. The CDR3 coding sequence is TGTGCCTGGAGTGTAGGGGCCTATGGCTACACCTTC. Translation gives CAWSVGAYGYTF.

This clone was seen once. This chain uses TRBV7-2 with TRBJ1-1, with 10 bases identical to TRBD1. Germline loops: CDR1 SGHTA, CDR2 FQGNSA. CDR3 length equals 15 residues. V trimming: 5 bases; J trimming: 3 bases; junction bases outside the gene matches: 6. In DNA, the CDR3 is TGTGCCAGCAGCGGGTCCGGGACAGGGGACACTGAAGCTTTCTTT. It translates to CASSGSGTGDTEAFF.